What follows describes a single T cell receptor (beta chain). Its matching antigen is unknown. Germline CDR1 reads SGHDT; CDR2 reads YYEEEE. This CDR3 comprises 16 residues. The ends lost 4 bases at V and 3 bases at J; junction bases unmatched: 5. Data came from immunoSEQ multiplex PCR; TCRdb stores just in-frame clones and leaves some out. The sample has more than 6,500 clones, around four fifths seen once. As for time point: 2014-2015 season, 7 days after vaccination. Donors with HIV/AIDS, active malignancy, immunomodulators or active illness were excluded. This sample was included in a study of follicular helper T cells after annual influenza vaccination. Study-wide results and limits: Yearly vaccinations repeatedly recalled conserved clonotypes in ICOS+CD38+ cTfh. Just roughly 8.5-20% of cells analyzed had recovered productive TCRB sequences. Change in circulating plasmablasts correlated with ICOS+CD38+ cTfh clonality change.

The chain is built from TRBV5-6 and TRBJ2-1; 12 nucleotides align to TRBD2. The TCR comes from an adult who received the influenza vaccine. The specimen comprised CXCR5+ CD38- circulating T follicular helper cells from blood, sampled 7 days after influenza vaccination. Subset given: circulating Tfh, non-naive CD4+CXCR5+PD-1+ (ICOS+CD38+ or ICOS-CD38-). The CDR3 nucleotides read TGTGCCAGCAGCCCCGGACTAGCGGGGTTCTACAATGAGCAGTTCTTC. The encoded protein is CASSPGLAGFYNEQFF.